This TCR beta chain was sequenced for a study of blood T cells in healthy people across ages. Study-wide background: When template switching was applied, about one barcoded beta molecule was captured per two T cells.

Researchers report isolating at least 6 million PBMCs per sample. Study-wide results and caveats: Correlation between TCR beta diversity and naive T cell percentage was strong.

CDR1 and CDR2 from the germline V gene are SGHNT and YYREEE (reference sequence). The germline V and J ends were trimmed by 0 bases and 3 bases, with 16 bases remaining between them. CDR3 length: 16 amino acids. Then a second PCR, running about 6 to 12 cycles, was carried out with a sample-barcoded 5' primer and a J-beta primer mix. TCRdb recomputed calls from the 5' RACE reads with MiXCR, one row per CDR3 protein. This table has more than 1,400,000 distinct CDR3 sequences, 40% to 50% appearing once. Regarding this clonotype: The antigen remains unidentified.

The receptor's source is a woman aged 18-29 years in good health. The V call is TRBV5-4, the J call TRBJ2-7; tentatively, D is TRBD2 (5 bases). Sequenced input: blood. The CDR3 is CASSLDNSASYYEQYF. The CDR3 DNA is TGTGCCAGCAGCTTGGACAATAGCGCCAGTTACTACGAGCAGTACTTC.